This T cell receptor beta chain derives from a study of response to subunit inactivated influenza vaccine. Study-level points and caveats: New T cells are recruited in small numbers by each seasonal influenza vaccination, according to the authors' suggestion.

This clonotype was counted a few times. Its antigen is unknown. Each CDR3 protein gets one entry after TCRdb re-called the RT-PCR reads with MiXCR. Here the sample spans more than 600,000 distinct CDR3 sequences, less than 20% being singletons. The TCR originated in a man between 45 and 60 years old who received an inactivated influenza vaccine. Material: PBMCs from blood, obtained 5 days after vaccination.

The CDR3 nucleotides are TGTGCCAGCAGCCCATCCGGGGGGACCAATGAGCAGTTCTTC. It is translated as CASSPSGGTNEQFF. The chain combines TRBV12-3 or TRBV12-4 with TRBJ2-1, with 7 nucleotides matching TRBD2. CDR3 length: 14 amino acids. Trimming took 6 bases from V and 6 from J; bases not matched to a gene: 8.